One and the same sample provided the 27 T cell receptor beta chains below, sequenced in a study of T cells in Graves' hyperthyroidism and ophthalmopathy. TCR beta CDR3 regions were amplified from RNA. The TCR CDR3 first-round RT-PCR relied on the HTBI primer set. A single record per CDR3 protein comes from TCRdb applying MiXCR to the multiplex PCR reads. The sample gives 750,000 to 950,000 distinct CDR3 sequences, approximately 40% of which show up once; 8.9% is in the top ten. Sequenced material: blood. These receptors were obtained from a young man with Graves' hyperthyroidism.

V gene TRBV7-9 combines with J gene TRBJ1-4, with D maybe TRBD1 (5 bases). The CDR3 consists of 15 residues. The V end lost 2 bases, the J end lost 7 bases, and 14 bases lay between the germline ends. From germline, CDR1 is SEHNR and CDR2 FQNEAQ (reference sequence). CDR3 region: CASSLSGQGVEKLFF. CDR3 bases: TGTGCCAGCAGCTTATCGGGGCAGGGTGTTGAAAAACTGTTTTTT.

For this clonotype: This clone may be a read error of a much larger clone one base away. This chain joins TRBV20-1 and TRBJ2-7; D ambiguous. Per the germline V gene, CDR1 is DFQATT and CDR2 is SNEGSKA (reference sequence). This CDR3 comprises 12 residues. Trimming removed 1 base at V and 6 bases at J, with 10 bases between. The CDR3 sequence is CSARGLGFEQYF. The CDR3 nucleotides read TGCAGTGCTAGAGGTCTAGGGTTCGAGCAGTACTTC.

The CDR3 here is CASSLVPGSDRRYGYTF. DNA of the CDR3: TGTGCCAGCAGCTTAGTTCCCGGCTCCGACCGACGCTATGGCTACACCTTC. The chain is built from TRBV7-9 and TRBJ1-2; no firm D call. The germline gives CDR1 SEHNR, CDR2 FQNEAQ (reference sequence). This CDR3 comprises 17 residues. The V and J ends lost 1 base and 4 bases respectively, with 19 bases between them.

The DNA for the CDR3 is TGTGCCAGCAGCTTAGGGACAGGGGTACAGCCCCTCCACTTT. As protein: CASSLGTGVQPLHF. This chain joins TRBV7-8 and TRBJ1-6, with TRBD1 matching 9 bases. V lost 1 base, J lost 13 bases, and 5 bases stayed unmatched. Germline CDR1 SGHVS, CDR2 FQNEAQ. This CDR3 has 14 residues.

The V call is TRBV11-2, the J call TRBJ2-2; a weak D match, TRBD1 (7 bases). V was shortened by 6 bases and J by 8 bases, with 16 bases between the two germline ends. Germline assignment: CDR1 SGHAT and CDR2 FQNNGV. CDR3 length: 14 amino acids. CDR3 sequence reads: CASSALQGTGELFF. CDR3 nucleotide sequence: TGTGCCAGCAGTGCCTTACAGGGGACTGGGGAGCTGTTTTTT.

This chain links TRBV20-1 with TRBJ1-1; 7 positions match TRBD1. Per germline, CDR1 DFQATT and CDR2 SNEGSKA (reference sequence). The CDR3 has 12 residues. CDR3 coding DNA: TGCAGCTCATTAGGGGGCGGCACTGAAGCTTTCTTT. Its protein product is CSSLGGGTEAFF.

This clonotype appeared a single time. V gene TRBV5-1 combines with J gene TRBJ2-2; 7 bases are shared with TRBD1. After removal of 1 base from V and 0 bases from J, the junction contained 15 bases not matched to a gene. This CDR3 spans 20 amino acids. Looked up from germline, CDR1 is SGHRS and CDR2 is YFSETQ. Written as DNA, the CDR3 is TGCGCCAGCAGCTTGCCAAACCCCCTCCGGGACAGCGCGAACACCGGGGAGCTGTTTTTT. As protein: CASSLPNPLRDSANTGELFF.

This clonotype was seen ten or more times. The V call is TRBV6-1, the J call TRBJ1-1, with D uncertain. This CDR3 has 14 amino acids. Germline V CDR1 and CDR2: MNHNS, SASEGT. V gave up 0 bases and J gave up 0 bases, with 5 bases separating them. In nucleotides, the CDR3 is TGTGCCAGCAGTGAAGCGACGGTGAACACTGAAGCTTTCTTT. This codes for CASSEATVNTEAFF.

This clonotype was counted ten times or more. The chain carries TRBV10-3 and TRBJ2-5; no clear D. From germline, CDR1 is ENHRY and CDR2 SYGVKD. The CDR3 covers 13 residues. V was trimmed by 10 bases and J by 5 bases, leaving 17 bases between them. The CDR3 sequence: CATLDPFGETQYF. CDR3 nucleotides: TGTGCCACCCTTGACCCCTTTGGGGAGACCCAGTACTTC.

This clonotype was recorded many times. The rearrangement links TRBV9 to TRBJ2-5; no reliable D call. This CDR3 contains 13 residues. V lost 3 bases and J lost 9, with 15 bases in between. Germline CDR1 is SGDLS and CDR2 is YYNGEE. CDR3 amino acids: CASSEALQSAQYF. DNA for the CDR3: TGTGCCAGCAGCGAGGCACTGCAGTCGGCCCAGTACTTC.

This clonotype has a handful of counts. Without the conserved terminal phenylalanine or tryptophan, this CDR3 likely stems from a read error. The DNA is omitted, as the CDR3 cannot be located on it reliably, and the CDR3 follows TCRdb's listing. This rearrangement joins TRBV7-8 to TRBJ1-3. CDR1 and CDR2 from the germline V gene are SGHVS and FQNEAQ. The CDR3 comprises 9 residues, both ends counted. This chain's CDR3 is CASSSGLAG.

At least ten counts were recorded for this clonotype. The rearrangement links TRBV14 to TRBJ2-7, with D unclear. V gave up 4 bases and J gave up 7 bases, with 11 bases separating them. Looked up from germline, CDR1 is SGHDN and CDR2 is FVKESK. This CDR3 is built from 12 residues. The CDR3 bases are TGTGCCAGCAGCCGAGACTTGGAAGAGCAGTACTTC. This codes for CASSRDLEEQYF.

This clonotype was counted many times. The chain joins TRBV7-2 to TRBJ1-1, with a tentative D call TRBD1 (6 bases). Trimming stripped 5 bases from V and 3 bases from J, with 10 bases between. This CDR3 has 13 residues. CDR1 is SGHTA and CDR2 is FQGNSA in the germline V gene. The CDR3 DNA sequence: TGTGCCAGCAGCCACAGGGAGGACACTGAAGCTTTCTTT. Translation: CASSHREDTEAFF. Full variable domain (outside the CDR3, taken from reference TRBV7-2 and TRBJ1-1): GAGVSQSPSNKVTEKGKDVELRCDPISGHTALYWYRQSLGQGLEFLIYFQGNSAPDKSGLPSDRFSAERTGGSVSTLTIQRTQQEDSAVYLCASSHREDTEAFFGQGTRLTVV.

The chain links TRBV20-1 to TRBJ1-1, with D possibly TRBD1 on 5 matching bases. Germline loops: CDR1 DFQATT, CDR2 SNEGSKA (reference sequence). The CDR3 totals 13 residues. V lost 3 bases and J lost 6, with 14 bases in between. DNA of the CDR3: TGCAGTGCTAGGGGGCCGGGCGTCCCTGAAGCTTTCTTT. Its translation is CSARGPGVPEAFF.

This clonotype has at least ten counts. Compared with germline, one end of the junction differs, possibly owing to a read error. V gene TRBV2 combines with J gene TRBJ2-5; D is perhaps TRBD1 or TRBD2 (6 bases each). CDR1 and CDR2 from the germline V gene are SNHLY and FYNNEI. The CDR3 has 15 amino acids. CDR3 DNA sequence: TGTGGCAGCAGCGAGGGACACTCCCGGGGGGAGACCCAGTACTTC. Translating gives CGSSEGHSRGETQYF.

This clonotype was seen more than once but under ten times. This chain connects TRBV5-1 to TRBJ2-7; unclear D gene. V lost 1 base and J lost 2, with 10 bases in between. CDR1 is SGHRS and CDR2 is YFSETQ in the germline V gene. This CDR3 is built from 14 residues. The CDR3 nucleotides are TGCGCCAGCAGCTTGACAATTGGTACCTACGAGCAGTACTTC. Its translation is CASSLTIGTYEQYF. The full variable domain, with the rest looked up from reference TRBV5-1 and TRBJ2-7, is KAGVTQTPRYLIKTRGQQVTLSCSPISGHRSVSWYQQTPGQGLQFLFEYFSETQRNKGNFPGRFSGRQFSNSRSEMNVSTLELGDSALYLCASSLTIGTYEQYFGPGTRLTVT.

The rearrangement links TRBV3-1 to TRBJ1-1, with a tentative D call TRBD1 (6 bases). Trimming left V 4 bases short and J 1 base short, with 13 bases between. The germline V gene encodes CDR1 LGHDT and CDR2 YNNKEL (reference sequence). CDR3 length: 15 amino acids. The CDR3 DNA reads TGTGCCAGCAGCCTCCTCAGGACAGCGAACACTGAAGCTTTCTTT. This gives the protein CASSLLRTANTEAFF.

This clonotype was found many times. The chain uses TRBV24-1 and TRBJ2-7; D is perhaps TRBD1 (5 bases). Germline V lookup: CDR1 KGHDR, CDR2 SFDVKD. The CDR3 totals 13 residues. The ends were cut back, 2 bases at V and 5 bases at J, with 9 bases in the middle. CDR3 sequence: CATSDWTSHEQYF. CDR3 sequence (DNA): TGTGCCACCAGTGATTGGACATCCCACGAGCAGTACTTC.

CDR3 residues: CASNPESSYNSPLHF. CDR3 DNA sequence: TGTGCCAGCAATCCGGAGAGCTCCTATAATTCACCCCTCCACTTT. J is TRBJ1-6 and V is TRBV6-5; D is uncertain. The CDR3 is 15 amino acids. Germline assignment: CDR1 MNHEY and CDR2 SVGAGI. V shed 7 bases and J shed 0 bases, with 10 bases lying between them.

For this clonotype: A much larger clone differs from this one at a single base, so this may be a read error. This rearrangement joins TRBV24-1 to TRBJ2-5; maybe TRBD1 (6 bases). Germline V CDR1 and CDR2: KGHDR, SFDVKD. CDR3 length: 15 amino acids. The chain's CDR3 is CATSVPTGSGETRYF. CDR3 DNA sequence: TGTGCCACCAGTGTTCCTACAGGGAGTGGAGAGACCCGGTACTTC.

This clonotype was counted at least ten times. The chain has TRBV7-2 and TRBJ1-5; TRBD1 is a possible D gene (6 bases). This CDR3 spans 14 amino acids. The germline V and J ends were trimmed by 2 bases and 7 bases, with 12 bases remaining between them. Germline CDR1 reads SGHTA; CDR2 reads FQGNSA. Here the CDR3 DNA reads TGTGCCAGCAGCTTAAGGCCAGGGGAACAGCCCCAGCATTTT. It codes for CASSLRPGEQPQHF.

This clonotype was recorded many times. V is TRBV29-1 and J is TRBJ1-1; D unclear. Looked up from germline, CDR1 is SQVTM and CDR2 is ANQGSEA. Trimming took 2 bases from V and 0 from J, leaving 7 bases between them. This CDR3 is 13 amino acids long. The CDR3 bases are TGCAGCGTTGAACTAGGAATGAACACTGAAGCTTTCTTT. This encodes CSVELGMNTEAFF.

This clonotype came up many times. This chain uses TRBV10-3 with TRBJ1-5, with no clear D. Germline V gives CDR1 ENHRY, CDR2 SYGVKD. The V end lost 6 bases, the J end lost 3 bases, and 9 bases lay between the germline ends. The CDR3 runs 13 residues. The CDR3 reads CAIRTQDNQPQHF. The DNA of the CDR3 is TGTGCCATCAGAACACAAGACAATCAGCCCCAGCATTTT.

V gene TRBV5-1 combines with J gene TRBJ2-2, with a tentative D call TRBD2 (5 bases). The CDR3 has 15 residues. The germline V and J ends were trimmed by 3 bases and 7 bases, with 16 bases remaining between them. The germline V gene encodes CDR1 SGHRS and CDR2 YFSETQ. The CDR3 DNA reads TGCGCCAGCAGCTACGGTCCCGGGGATGACGGGGAGCTGTTTTTT. It is translated as CASSYGPGDDGELFF.

J is TRBJ1-5 and V is TRBV4-1; the match to TRBD1 covers 7 bases. The junction had 7 bases not matched to a gene; V was cut back by 0 bases and J by 5 bases. Germline V gene lookup returns CDR1 MGHRA and CDR2 YSYEKL. This CDR3 comprises 16 residues. The CDR3 DNA follows: TGCGCCAGCAGCCAAGATGGGACAGCCTGGGATCAGCCCCAGCATTTT. Its protein product is CASSQDGTAWDQPQHF.

This clonotype came up a few times. A read error may explain this, as a much larger clone is one base away. The rearrangement uses TRBV29-1 and TRBJ2-5; D is perhaps TRBD2 (5 bases). The CDR3 consists of 13 residues. Germline lookup yields CDR1 SQVTM and CDR2 ANQGSEA. DNA of the CDR3: TGCAACGTTGAGGCGGAGATAGGAGGAACCCAGTACTTC. Translation gives CNVEAEIGGTQYF.

This clonotype was picked up many times. The chain joins TRBV20-1 to TRBJ1-5, with D possibly matching TRBD1 (5 bases). The CDR3 is made up of 14 amino acids. CDR1 is DFQATT and CDR2 is SNEGSKA in the germline V gene (reference sequence). V dropped 3 bases and J dropped 7 bases, with 16 bases sitting between them. The CDR3, as DNA: TGCAGTGCTAGTGTCAGGGCAAGAGGCCAGCCCCAGCATTTT. Translated: CSASVRARGQPQHF.